A single T cell receptor beta chain is shown here with its context. By sample share, this clonotype is medium-sized (0.01 to 0.1%). What antigen it recognizes has not been identified. No base quality information exists; no much larger clone differs at one position. Using SuperScript III with primers targeting the alpha and beta constant regions, approximately 500 ng of RNA was reverse transcribed. Separate libraries for the alpha and beta chains were generated through chain-specific third strand synthesis that incorporated multiplexing indices. The protocol used a single primer pair to amplify all rearrangements within a chain, which avoided primer bias, and attached molecular barcodes to each cDNA molecule. Purified cDNA was ligated with T4 RNA Ligase 1 onto a 5' RACE adapter bearing a random hexamer and the SP2 sequencing primer site. With slow temperature ramps used to favor optimal annealing, second strand synthesis was primed from the SP2 site with Phusion polymerase. Joined together, two random hexamer sequences that had both been added before amplification formed the 12-nucleotide barcode of each molecule. A brief initial PCR introduced P5 and P7 adapter elements together with a second index, and a roughly 23-cycle amplification PCR using P5s and P7 primers was subsequently performed. A total of about 27 PCR cycles were applied to the libraries, which were quantified on a Qubit, sized on a Bioanalyzer, and diluted to about 3.8 nM. The normalized libraries were sequenced on an Illumina MiSeq using 2 x 250 paired-end kits. Into approximately 9.3 ul Tris-Cl, the reverse transcription reactions were eluted following cleanup on MinElute columns. A 1:1 ratio of AMPure XP beads was used to clean the adapter ligations after they had run for 20 to 25 hours at 16 degrees C. The paper's data handling went like this. Demultiplexed FASTQ files were processed with a modified Decombinator that output V, J, insert and barcode information. Any sequence that shared a barcode yet differed from the dominant sequence was discarded as an error, and the number of original cDNA molecules was estimated by counting barcodes clustered at Levenshtein distance 3. Downstream analyses used R packages ineq, vegan, igraph and RCytoscape, with IMGT nomenclature and CDR3 definitions. To avoid skew from clonal expansion, each TCR was counted once, and V gene usage was computed over distinct sequences. Unique CDR3 amino acid sequences within a donor were connected in similarity networks whenever two sequences differed by a single Levenshtein edit. Published HIV-specific CDR3s (under 95 alpha, 702 beta) and CMV-specific CDR3s (over 12 alpha, 200 to 300 beta) were compiled and searched for in the repertoires. Random subsampling to size-matched repertoires demonstrated that the decreased diversity in patients did not result from their lower sequence numbers. TCRdb trimmed public reads at Q25 via fastp, called clones via MiXCR and kept in-frame beta chains. Entries are consolidated by CDR3 protein sequence, retaining the most common genes and DNA. The V and J calls and clone size are TCRdb's, not the authors'. The sample table shows some 9,300 distinct CDR3 sequences, and around 6% are seen once. The ten largest account for approximately 30% of the sample.

From its cysteine to its phenylalanine, the CDR3 spans 14 amino acids. The only DNA kept is the CDR3, 42 bases in frame from the first base. The V and J ends are trimmed by 5 bases and 3 bases, leaving 11 bases between them. CDR1 and CDR2, per the germline V gene (reference sequence), are MNHEY and SMNVEV. The sample is drawn from a study of HIV-infected patients and healthy controls (TCRdb year 2014). Looking at the study overall: Although they stayed below normal ranges, CD4 counts in about 90% of the 16 patients rose modestly but significantly after three months of therapy. After a further year of therapy, viral load was undetectable in all patients, having already become undetectable in about 70% of the 16 patients by the second bleed. Patients exhibited no overall T-cell lymphocytopenia, and total CDR3 counts per chain were not significantly different from those of controls. Whether deep TCR repertoire sequencing of small blood samples from HIV patients could capture immune perturbation and reconstitution was tested in the study. CD8 counts showed no consistent shift during early therapy, whereas the CD4:CD8 ratio rose slightly. General findings and caveats noted by the study authors: HIV-infected repertoires had significantly higher mean Gini indices than controls, possibly reflecting oligoclonality. Sequencing depth was restricted by the use of whole blood, which also prevented the dynamics of distinct T-cell subpopulations from being separated. HLA typing of donors was not performed in the study. HIV-associated CDR3s exhibited a significant reduction in frequency during therapy, whereas CMV-associated CDR3s exhibited no significant change, although the majority increased in frequency. Compared with untreated HIV+ repertoires, healthy control repertoires had roughly threefold more distinct CDR3s and a higher Shannon diversity. Alpha-chain CDR3s from MAIT cells occurred at high frequency in healthy controls but were severely depleted in HIV+ repertoires. The therapy captured by the treated samples lasted only about three months, arguably too short a period to observe immune reconstitution given low adult thymic output. Unequal numbers of distinct sequences between patients and controls complicated comparisons, and size-matching overweighted rare events from HIV-infected data. Healthy controls shared more CDR3s between individuals than HIV+ patients, by Jaccard index and by count of highly shared sequences. Significantly different mean usage between HIV-infected patients and controls was observed for eight alpha and eight beta V genes. The observed differences in diversity were not explained by the slight differences in age and sex profiles between the study cohorts. Processing was restricted to sixteen HIV-infected individuals, which the authors judged to be a major constraint on the generalizability of the findings. The apparent post-therapy recovery of the Gini index in HIV-infected patients was not reproduced in size-matched repertoire data. Pairing of alpha and beta chains was not determined in the samples.

Follow-up blood from HIV-infected patients was collected roughly three months, about 14 weeks, after antiretroviral therapy began. Whole blood was used without cell fractionation, so all unsorted peripheral T cells were reflected in the repertoire. For RNA extraction, an approximately 2.5 ml sample of peripheral blood was drawn into Tempus tubes. Patients with febrile or AIDS-related illness, tumors, hepatitis B or C coinfection, immunomodulatory therapy, recent vaccination or treatment interruptions were excluded from enrollment. Residual genomic DNA was removed with the TURBO-DNase kit and globin mRNA was depleted with GLOBINclear.

This chain joins TRBV27 to TRBJ1-5, with TRBD1 tentatively as D gene (5 bases match). Sequencing was performed on blood, taken during antiretroviral therapy. This receptor was taken from an adult with HIV infection. The donor label of this sample is uncertain. The base sequence is TGTGCCAGCAGTGGAGGGACCCACAATCAGCCCCAGCATTTT. Translated, it reads CASSGGTHNQPQHF.